The rows below give T cell receptor beta chains drawn from one sample of a study of STAT3 mutations in large granular lymphocyte leukemia. Measured with immunoSEQ multiplex PCR; TCRdb has only the in-frame clones, and not every one. The repertoire holds several thousand clones, with roughly 49% as singletons. The sequenced sample consisted of peripheral blood mononuclear cells. These TCRs come from a man in his sixties with T-cell large granular lymphocyte leukemia. Some clones in this sample may be carry-over from other donors' samples. Each CDR3 is given with its conserved first and last residue. A D gene is named only where the DNA matches it firmly. Size tells how often a clone was seen (once, few, many) or the class of an expanded clone, and some rows leave it out.

clone size	J gene	D gene	V gene	CDR3 protein	CDR3 DNA
-	TRBJ1-4	-	TRBV4-2	CASSRDLVNEKLFF	TGTGCCAGCAGCCGAGACTTGGTTAATGAAAAACTGTTTTTT
few	TRBJ1-2	-	TRBV5-4	CASSLAMAGVDYGYTF	TGTGCCAGCAGCTTGGCCATGGCGGGGGTCGACTATGGCTACACCTTC
-	TRBJ1-4	-	TRBV30	CAQSPGGSNEKLFF	TGTGCCCAGTCCCCCGGGGGCTCGAATGAAAAACTGTTTTTT
-	TRBJ2-5	TRBD2	TRBV5-4	CASSPSGGGQETQYF	TGTGCCAGCAGCCCTAGCGGGGGCGGGCAAGAGACCCAGTACTTC
-	TRBJ2-5	-	TRBV5-1	CASSAAGQETQYF	TGCGCCAGCAGCGCGGCGGGGCAAGAGACCCAGTACTTC
-	TRBJ1-3	-	TRBV4-1	CASSSGYSGNTIYF	TGCGCCAGCAGCTCAGGTTACTCTGGAAACACCATATATTTT
-	TRBJ2-1	-	TRBV7-9	CASTPVGRNEQFF	TGTGCCAGCACACCGGTCGGGCGCAATGAGCAGTTCTTC
-	TRBJ2-5	-	TRBV5-1	CASSSGLNQEETQYF	TGCGCCAGCAGCTCAGGACTAAACCAGGAGGAGACCCAGTACTTC
medium-sized	TRBJ2-1	TRBD1	TRBV13	CASSPPGTDSYNEQFF	TGTGCCAGCAGCCCCCCGGGGACAGACTCCTACAATGAGCAGTTCTTC
-	TRBJ1-2	TRBD1	TRBV13	CASSRQGAGYTF	TGTGCCAGCAGCCGACAGGGGGCCGGCTACACCTTC
-	TRBJ1-2	-	TRBV4-1	CASSQDTTGYAYTF	TGCGCCAGCAGCCAAGATACGACCGGGTATGCCTACACCTTC
-	TRBJ1-2	TRBD1	TRBV5-6	CASSLLSGGYYGYTF	TGTGCCAGCAGCTTGTTGTCAGGGGGCTACTATGGCTACACCTTC
-	TRBJ2-7	-	TRBV7-9	CASSKTRNGGREQYF	TGTGCCAGCAGCAAGACACGGAACGGGGGCCGCGAGCAGTACTTC
few	TRBJ2-3	TRBD2	TRBV5-8	CASSYLSGGRTDTQYF	TGTGCCAGCAGCTATTTAAGCGGGGGACGCACAGATACGCAGTATTTT
-	TRBJ2-7	TRBD1	TRBV18	CASSEGQGYEQYF	TGTGCCAGCTCTGAAGGACAGGGGTACGAGCAGTACTTC
few	TRBJ1-6	TRBD1	TRBV6-5	CASRMDGQGASPLHF	TGTGCCAGCAGAATGGATGGACAGGGGGCTTCACCCCTCCACTTT
few	TRBJ1-3	-	TRBV5-3	CARSLGSGSGNTIYF	TGTGCCAGAAGCTTGGGTTCGGGCTCTGGAAACACCATATATTTT
-	TRBJ2-5	-	TRBV7-7	CASSSGSLETQYF	TGTGCCAGCAGCTCAGGCTCTTTGGAGACCCAGTACTTC
-	TRBJ1-2	-	TRBV29-1	CSVGAGRYGYTF	TGCAGCGTTGGGGCAGGCCGATATGGCTACACCTTC
-	TRBJ1-1	-	TRBV18	CASSPRTQNTEAFF	TGTGCCAGCTCACCAAGGACCCAGAACACTGAAGCTTTCTTT
-	TRBJ1-1	-	TRBV5-1	CASRTGQGGTEAFF	TGCGCCAGCAGGACCGGGCAAGGGGGAACTGAAGCTTTCTTT
few	TRBJ2-7	-	TRBV15	CATSRVGTYQQYF	TGTGCCACCAGCAGAGTGGGGACATACCAGCAGTACTTC
once	TRBJ2-7	TRBD1	TRBV5-1	CASSPAGTELYEQYF	TGCGCCAGCAGCCCCGCCGGGACAGAGCTATACGAGCAGTACTTC
few	TRBJ2-7	-	TRBV29-1	CSVGNSLPPFEQYF	TGCAGCGTAGGCAACAGCCTACCCCCATTCGAGCAGTACTTC